This record covers a single TCR beta chain. Its target is not known. PCR was performed using 60 Vbeta and 13 Jbeta primers. Assay: immunoSEQ multiplex PCR; the TCRdb copy retains only in-frame clones and omits some. Altogether approximately 140,000 clones are present, approximately 80% being singletons, with the ten largest covering about 1.8%. This sample was taken from a study of cytomegalovirus exposure and HLA in healthy donors. About the research overall: The roughly 120 million unique TCR beta sequences, from some 170 million T cells, were found by an earlier analysis.

The length of the CDR3 is 17 residues. With 1 base clipped from V and 0 bases from J, the junction kept 9 bases outside the gene matches. The V gene's germline CDR1 is SGHRS and CDR2 YFSETQ. Notes on the study in general: A few CMV-associated chains proved CMV antigen-specific in vitro. Earlier findings revealed that most TCR beta V segments proved productive either about 87% or about 30% of the time.

V usage is TRBV5-1 and J usage is TRBJ1-2; 7 positions match TRBD1. Sample: PBMCs. The receptor was derived from a woman aged 40 to 49 in good health and CMV-seronegative. The CDR3 sequence: CASSLSPGGQSNYGYTF. As DNA, the CDR3 is TGCGCCAGCAGCTTGTCCCCAGGGGGGCAGTCTAACTATGGCTACACCTTC.